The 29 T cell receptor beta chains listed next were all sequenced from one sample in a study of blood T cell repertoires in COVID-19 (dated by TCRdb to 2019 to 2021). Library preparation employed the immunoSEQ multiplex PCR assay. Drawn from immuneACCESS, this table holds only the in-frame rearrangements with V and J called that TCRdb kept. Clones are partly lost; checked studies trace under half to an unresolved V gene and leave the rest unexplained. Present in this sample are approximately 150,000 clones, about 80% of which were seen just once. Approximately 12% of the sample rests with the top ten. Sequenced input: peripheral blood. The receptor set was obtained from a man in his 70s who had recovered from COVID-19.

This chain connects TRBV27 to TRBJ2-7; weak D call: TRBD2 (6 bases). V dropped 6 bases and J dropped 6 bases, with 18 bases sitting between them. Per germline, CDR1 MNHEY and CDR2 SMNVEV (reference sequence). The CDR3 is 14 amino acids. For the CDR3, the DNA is TGTGCCAGCAGCTGGGCCGCGCAGGGAGGCGAGCAGTACTTC. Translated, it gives CASSWAAQGGEQYF.

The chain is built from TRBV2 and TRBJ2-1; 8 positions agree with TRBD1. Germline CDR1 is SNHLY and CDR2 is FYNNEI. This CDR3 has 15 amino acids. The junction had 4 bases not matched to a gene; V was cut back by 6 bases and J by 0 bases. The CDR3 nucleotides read TGTGCCAGCAGCGCTGGACAGGGCTCCTACAATGAGCAGTTCTTC. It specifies CASSAGQGSYNEQFF.

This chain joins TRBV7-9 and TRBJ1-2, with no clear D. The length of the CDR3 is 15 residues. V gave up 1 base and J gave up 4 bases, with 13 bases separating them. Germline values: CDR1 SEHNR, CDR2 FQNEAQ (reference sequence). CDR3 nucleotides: TGTGCCAGCAGCTTAGTTATCTGGAGCGCCTATGGCTACACCTTC. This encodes CASSLVIWSAYGYTF.

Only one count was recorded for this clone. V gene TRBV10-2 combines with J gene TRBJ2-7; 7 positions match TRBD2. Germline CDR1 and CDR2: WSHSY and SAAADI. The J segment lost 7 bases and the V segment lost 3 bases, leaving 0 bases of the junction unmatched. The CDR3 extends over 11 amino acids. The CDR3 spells CASSDGGEQYF. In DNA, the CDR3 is TGCGCCAGCAGTGACGGGGGGGAGCAGTACTTC.

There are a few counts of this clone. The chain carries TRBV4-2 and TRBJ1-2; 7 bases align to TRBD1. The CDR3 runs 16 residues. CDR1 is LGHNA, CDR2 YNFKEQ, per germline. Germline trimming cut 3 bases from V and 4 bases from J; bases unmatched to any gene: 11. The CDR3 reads CASSQGDRDPAYGYTF. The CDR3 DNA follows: TGTGCCAGCAGCCAGGGTGACAGGGACCCGGCCTATGGCTACACCTTC.

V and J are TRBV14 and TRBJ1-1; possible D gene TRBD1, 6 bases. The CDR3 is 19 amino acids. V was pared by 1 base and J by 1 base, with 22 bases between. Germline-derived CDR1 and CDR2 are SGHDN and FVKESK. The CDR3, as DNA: TGTGCCAGCAGCCAAGTATCAGTCGGGACATTACTAAAGAACACTGAAGCTTTCTTT. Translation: CASSQVSVGTLLKNTEAFF.

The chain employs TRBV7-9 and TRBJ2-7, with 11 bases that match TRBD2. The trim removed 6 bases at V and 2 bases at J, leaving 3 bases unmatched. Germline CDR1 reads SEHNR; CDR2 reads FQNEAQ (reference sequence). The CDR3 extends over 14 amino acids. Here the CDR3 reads CASRIAGGPYEQYF. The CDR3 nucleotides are TGTGCCAGCAGGATAGCGGGAGGGCCCTACGAGCAGTACTTC.

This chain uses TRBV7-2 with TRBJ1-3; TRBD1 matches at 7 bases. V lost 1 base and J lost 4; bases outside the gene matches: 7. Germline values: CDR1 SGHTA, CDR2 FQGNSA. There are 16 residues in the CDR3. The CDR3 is CASSLDHRGQGNTIYF. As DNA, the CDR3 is TGTGCCAGCAGCTTAGATCACAGGGGCCAGGGAAACACCATATATTTT.

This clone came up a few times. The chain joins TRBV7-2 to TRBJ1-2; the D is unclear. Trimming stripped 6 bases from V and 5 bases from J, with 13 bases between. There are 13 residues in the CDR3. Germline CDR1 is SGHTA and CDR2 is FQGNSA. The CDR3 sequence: CASSPDGKYGYTF. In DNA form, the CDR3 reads TGTGCCAGCAGTCCCGACGGGAAGTATGGCTACACCTTC.

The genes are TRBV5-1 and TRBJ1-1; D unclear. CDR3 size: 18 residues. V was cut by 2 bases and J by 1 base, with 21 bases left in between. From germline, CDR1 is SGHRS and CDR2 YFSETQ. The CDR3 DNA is TGCGCCAGCAGCTTTGGGCTTTATGGGAGCCTGAGGAACACTGAAGCTTTCTTT. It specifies CASSFGLYGSLRNTEAFF.

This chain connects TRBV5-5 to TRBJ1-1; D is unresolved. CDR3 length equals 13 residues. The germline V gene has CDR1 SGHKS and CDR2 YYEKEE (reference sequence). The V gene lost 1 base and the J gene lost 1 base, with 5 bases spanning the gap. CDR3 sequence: CASSLYRNTEAFF. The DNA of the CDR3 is TGTGCCAGCAGCTTGTATAGGAACACTGAAGCTTTCTTT.

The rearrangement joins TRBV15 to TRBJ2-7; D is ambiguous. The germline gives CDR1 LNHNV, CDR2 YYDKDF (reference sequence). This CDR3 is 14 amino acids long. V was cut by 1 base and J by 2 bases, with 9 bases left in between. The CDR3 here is CATSRAANTYEQYF. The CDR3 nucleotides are TGTGCCACCAGCAGAGCCGCCAACACCTACGAGCAGTACTTC.

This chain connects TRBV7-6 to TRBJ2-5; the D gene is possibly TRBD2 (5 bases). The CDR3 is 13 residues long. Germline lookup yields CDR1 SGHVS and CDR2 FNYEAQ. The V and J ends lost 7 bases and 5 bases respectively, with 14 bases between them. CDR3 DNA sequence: TGTGCCAGCACAGGCCCCGGGATGGAGACCCAGTACTTC. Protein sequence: CASTGPGMETQYF.

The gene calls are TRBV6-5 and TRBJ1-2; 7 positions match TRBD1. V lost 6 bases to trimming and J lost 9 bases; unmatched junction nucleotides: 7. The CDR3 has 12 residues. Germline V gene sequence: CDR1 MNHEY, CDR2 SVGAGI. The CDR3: CASSPRGASYTF. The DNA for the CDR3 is TGTGCCAGCAGCCCCAGGGGGGCTAGCTACACCTTC.

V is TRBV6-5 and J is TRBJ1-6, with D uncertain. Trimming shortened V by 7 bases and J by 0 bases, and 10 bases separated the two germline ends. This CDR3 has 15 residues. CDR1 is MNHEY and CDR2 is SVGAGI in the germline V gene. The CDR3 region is CASTPEGSYNSPLHF. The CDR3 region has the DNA TGTGCCAGCACCCCGGAGGGCTCCTATAATTCACCCCTCCACTTT.

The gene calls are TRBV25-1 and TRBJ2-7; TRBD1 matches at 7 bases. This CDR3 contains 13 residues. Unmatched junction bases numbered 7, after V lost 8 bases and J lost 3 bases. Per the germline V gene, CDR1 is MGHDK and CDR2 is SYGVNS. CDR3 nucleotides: TGTGCCAGCCGCGGACAGGAAGACTACGAGCAGTACTTC. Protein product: CASRGQEDYEQYF.

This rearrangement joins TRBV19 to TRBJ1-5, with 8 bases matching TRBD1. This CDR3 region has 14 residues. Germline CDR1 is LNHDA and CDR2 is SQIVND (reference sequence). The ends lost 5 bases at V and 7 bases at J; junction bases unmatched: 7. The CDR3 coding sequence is TGTGCCAGTAGTGATGTGCAGGGGGCACAGCCCCAGCATTTT. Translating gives CASSDVQGAQPQHF.

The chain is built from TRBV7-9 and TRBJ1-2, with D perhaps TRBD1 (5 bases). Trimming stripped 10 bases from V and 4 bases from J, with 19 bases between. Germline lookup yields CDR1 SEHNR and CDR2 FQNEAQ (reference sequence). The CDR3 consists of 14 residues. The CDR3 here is CATANVTALYGYTF. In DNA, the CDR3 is TGTGCCACCGCGAACGTGACAGCTCTCTATGGCTACACCTTC.

CDR3 in amino acids: CASSFYRGRTGELFF. CDR3 nucleotide sequence: TGTGCCAGCAGCTTCTACAGGGGACGCACCGGGGAGCTGTTTTTT. This chain joins TRBV7-9 and TRBJ2-2, with 7 bases fitting TRBD1. V shed 3 bases, J shed 4 bases, and the junction held 5 bases outside the gene matches. The CDR3 has 15 residues. Germline loops: CDR1 SEHNR, CDR2 FQNEAQ (reference sequence).

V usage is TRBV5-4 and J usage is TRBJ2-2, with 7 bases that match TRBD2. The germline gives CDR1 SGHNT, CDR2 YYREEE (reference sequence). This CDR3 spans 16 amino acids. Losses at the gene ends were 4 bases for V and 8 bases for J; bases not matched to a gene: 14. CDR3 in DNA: TGTGCCAGCAGCCCGGGGACTACCCGGCCCCCAGGGGAGCTGTTTTTT. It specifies CASSPGTTRPPGELFF.

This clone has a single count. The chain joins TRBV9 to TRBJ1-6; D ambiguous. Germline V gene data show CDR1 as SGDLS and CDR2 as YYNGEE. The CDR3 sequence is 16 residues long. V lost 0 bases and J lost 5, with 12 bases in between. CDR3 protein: CASSVGAWPNNSPLHF. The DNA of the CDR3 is TGTGCCAGCAGCGTAGGGGCCTGGCCGAATAATTCACCCCTCCACTTT.

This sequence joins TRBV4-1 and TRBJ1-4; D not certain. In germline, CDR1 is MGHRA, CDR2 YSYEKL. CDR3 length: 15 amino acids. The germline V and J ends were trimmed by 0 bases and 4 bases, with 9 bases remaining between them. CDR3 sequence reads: CASSQDTQSNEKLFF. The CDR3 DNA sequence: TGCGCCAGCAGCCAAGATACACAGAGTAATGAAAAACTGTTTTTT.

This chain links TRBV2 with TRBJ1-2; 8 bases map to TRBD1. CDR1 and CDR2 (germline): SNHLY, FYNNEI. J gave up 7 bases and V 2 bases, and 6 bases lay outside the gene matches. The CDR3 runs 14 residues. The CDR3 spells CASSESAGGFGYTF. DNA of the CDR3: TGTGCCAGCAGTGAATCGGCAGGGGGCTTTGGCTACACCTTC.

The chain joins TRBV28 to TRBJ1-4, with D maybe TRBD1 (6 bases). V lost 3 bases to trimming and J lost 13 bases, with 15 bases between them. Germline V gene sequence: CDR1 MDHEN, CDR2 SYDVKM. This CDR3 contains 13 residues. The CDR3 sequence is CASSFQGSGSLFF. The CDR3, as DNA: TGTGCCAGCAGTTTTCAGGGGAGTGGGTCACTGTTTTTT. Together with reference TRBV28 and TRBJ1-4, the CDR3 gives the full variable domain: DVKVTQSSRYLVKRTGEKVFLECVQDMDHENMFWYRQDPGLGLRLIYFSYDVKMKEKGDIPEGYSVSREKKERFSLILESASTNQTSMYLCASSFQGSGSLFFGSGTQLSVL.

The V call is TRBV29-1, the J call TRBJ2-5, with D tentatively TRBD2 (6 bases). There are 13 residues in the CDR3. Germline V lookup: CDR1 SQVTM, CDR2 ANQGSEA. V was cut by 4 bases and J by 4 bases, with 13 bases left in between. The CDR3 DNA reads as TGCAGCGTTGTCTTTGTGGAGGGAGAGACCCAGTACTTC. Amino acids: CSVVFVEGETQYF.

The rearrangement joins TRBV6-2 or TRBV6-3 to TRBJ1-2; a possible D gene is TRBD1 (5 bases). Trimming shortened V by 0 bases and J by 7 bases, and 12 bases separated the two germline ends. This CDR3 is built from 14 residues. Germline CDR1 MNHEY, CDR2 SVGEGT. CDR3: CASSYSSFRGGYTF. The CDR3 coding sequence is TGTGCCAGCAGTTACTCGAGCTTTAGGGGTGGCTACACCTTC.

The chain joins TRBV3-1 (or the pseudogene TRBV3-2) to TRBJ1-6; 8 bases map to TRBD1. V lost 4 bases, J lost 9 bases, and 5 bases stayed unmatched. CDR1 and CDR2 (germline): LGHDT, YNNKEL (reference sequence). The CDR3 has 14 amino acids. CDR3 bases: TGTGCCAGCAGCCCAGCAGGGGGCGGTTCACCCCTCCACTTT. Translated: CASSPAGGGSPLHF.

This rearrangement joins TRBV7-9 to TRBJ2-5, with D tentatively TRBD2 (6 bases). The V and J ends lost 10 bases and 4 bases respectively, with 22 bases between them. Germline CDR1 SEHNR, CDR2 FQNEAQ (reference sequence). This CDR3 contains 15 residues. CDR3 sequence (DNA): TGTGCCATCGAACTTACGGCAGGGACTTTAGAGACCCAGTACTTC. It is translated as CAIELTAGTLETQYF.

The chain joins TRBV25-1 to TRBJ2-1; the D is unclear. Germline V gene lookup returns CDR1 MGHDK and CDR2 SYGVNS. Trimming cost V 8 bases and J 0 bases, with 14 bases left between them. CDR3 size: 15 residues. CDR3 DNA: TGTGCCAGCGAGTCCTCCCTACCCTCCTACAATGAGCAGTTCTTC. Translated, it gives CASESSLPSYNEQFF.